This section outlines one TCR beta chain sequence together with its context. In this sample, this clonotype turned up many times. What this receptor recognizes is not known. Per-base quality was not reported, and no clone a single base away is much larger than it. The treatment or condition label here, explained by the study, means: allogeneic hematopoietic cell transplantation with graft depleted of TCRalphabeta T cells and CD19 B cells. Transplant recipients were children who received TCRalphabeta/CD19-depleted allogeneic hematopoietic cell grafts. The sample belongs to a study of T-cell reconstitution after alpha-beta-depleted transplantation in children (dated by TCRdb to the mid-2010s). Context from the whole study: Using TCR repertoire profiling, the study quantitatively followed how T-cell immune reconstitution unfolded in children after TCRalphabeta/CD19-depleted allogeneic hematopoietic cell transplantation. General findings and caveats noted by the study authors: The apparently early alphabetaT-cell count recovery about two months after transplant was reportedly dependent on only several hundred rapidly expanded clones derived from non-depleted graft cells. In some patients, high TCRbeta diversity at day 60 was attributed to recipient T cells and intrathymic progenitors that had survived conditioning. Hyperexpanded clone frequencies declined over subsequent months; after one year, T-cell counts and TCRbeta diversity were mostly attributed to newly produced T cells.

The cysteine opens and the phenylalanine closes a CDR3 of 12 amino acids. Of all the DNA, just the CDR3 is kept, 36 bases in frame from base 1. Based on the germline V gene, the CDR1 and CDR2 sequences are SGHDT and YYEEEE. Relative to germline, V is 4 bases shorter and J is 4 bases shorter, with 7 bases between their ends. Library method: PCR. Sequencing was performed on an Illumina HiSeq 2500. To normalize quantification of the TCRbeta repertoire, the TCR libraries were built with molecular barcoding that relied on unique molecular identifiers. In-frame beta chains were kept once TCRdb had trimmed the public reads at Q25 with fastp and called clones with MiXCR. Each record represents a unique CDR3 protein, reported with the most common genes and DNA among its rows. In this sample the table shows 90,000 to 150,000 distinct CDR3 sequences, around 23% of which occur a single time. Together, the top ten hold roughly a tenth of the sample.

The receptor was derived from a male patient between 2 and 15 years old who had a stem cell transplant for chronic granulomatous disease, so the T cells may come from the graft donor. The rearranged segments are TRBV5-6 and TRBJ2-3, with no reliable assignment of the D segment. Sequences were derived from PBMCs, mostly from graft donor cells, sampled 180 days after TCRalphabeta/CD19-depleted stem cell transplant. The DNA is as follows: TGTGCCAGCAGCCTCGTGGCAGATACGCAGTATTTT. It is translated as CASSLVADTQYF.